One sample yielded the 28 T cell receptor beta chains listed below, sequenced in a study of cytotoxic CD8 clonotypes in ibrutinib-treated CLL. This table comes from immunoSEQ multiplex PCR, and its TCRdb copy is limited to in-frame clones, with some not included. Altogether about 40,000 clones are present, 70% being singletons, with the ten largest covering about a tenth. Sequencing was performed on PBMCs, taken at disease progression, from a patient treated with ibrutinib. These receptors were taken from a human donor with chronic lymphocytic leukemia.

This clone has a handful of counts. This rearrangement joins TRBV5-1 to TRBJ2-5, with 7 positions matching TRBD2. From germline, CDR1 is SGHRS and CDR2 YFSETQ. There are 13 residues in the CDR3. V shed 3 bases and J 3 bases; nucleotides not matched to a gene: 2. As DNA, the CDR3 is TGCGCCAGCAGCTCGGGGGGAGAAGAGACCCAGTACTTC. Its protein is CASSSGGEETQYF.

The chain's CDR3 is CASSPLGQNRANEKLFF. DNA of the CDR3: TGTGCCAGCAGCCCTTTGGGACAAAACCGGGCTAATGAAAAACTGTTTTTT. V usage is TRBV7-9 and J usage is TRBJ1-4, with a weak D call TRBD1 (6 bases). V was cut by 5 bases and J by 3 bases, with 19 bases left in between. CDR1 is SEHNR and CDR2 is FQNEAQ in the germline V gene (reference sequence). The CDR3 is 17 residues long. Full variable domain (outside the CDR3, taken from reference TRBV7-9 and TRBJ1-4): DTGVSQNPRHKITKRGQNVTFRCDPISEHNRLYWYRQTLGQGPEFLTYFQNEAQLEKSRLLSDRFSAERPKGSFSTLEIQRTEQGDSAMYLCASSPLGQNRANEKLFFGSGTQLSVL.

This sequence joins TRBV10-1 and TRBJ1-3; no reliable D call. CDR3 length equals 12 residues. From germline, CDR1 is WNHNN and CDR2 SYGVQD (reference sequence). V dropped 8 bases and J dropped 4 bases, with 9 bases sitting between them. CDR3: CASGETGNTIYF. The CDR3 region has the DNA TGCGCCAGCGGGGAGACGGGAAACACCATATATTTT.

The rearrangement links TRBV6-4 to TRBJ1-5, with D unresolved. V lost 1 base and J 7 bases, leaving 14 bases between the germline ends. The CDR3 is 15 amino acids. The germline V gene has CDR1 MRHNA and CDR2 SNTAGT. The CDR3 region is CASSDWGLRKQPQHF. DNA of the CDR3: TGTGCCAGCAGTGACTGGGGTCTGCGGAAACAGCCCCAGCATTTT.

The chain carries TRBV6-1 and TRBJ2-1; the match to TRBD2 covers 7 bases. The trim removed 7 bases at V and 4 bases at J, leaving 10 bases unmatched. The CDR3 runs 15 residues. The germline gives CDR1 MNHNS, CDR2 SASEGT. The CDR3 sequence is CASKSPGRMYNEQFF. CDR3 DNA sequence: TGTGCCAGCAAGTCTCCCGGGAGGATGTACAATGAGCAGTTCTTC.

This clone came up once. As DNA, the CDR3 is TGTGCCAGCAGTGACCCACAGGGGGCCGACTACGAGCAGTACTTC. As protein: CASSDPQGADYEQYF. The V and J genes are TRBV2 and TRBJ2-7; 9 nucleotides agree with TRBD1. V shed 3 bases, J shed 3 bases, and the junction held 6 bases outside the gene matches. The CDR3 contains 15 residues. Germline V gives CDR1 SNHLY, CDR2 FYNNEI.

The chain has TRBV27 and TRBJ1-6; D call uncertain. The germline V and J ends were trimmed by 0 bases and 5 bases, with 11 bases remaining between them. This CDR3 contains 16 residues. CDR1 and CDR2 from the germline V gene are MNHEY and SMNVEV (reference sequence). The CDR3 sequence: CASSLSPGLNNSPLHF. The CDR3 region has the DNA TGTGCCAGCAGTTTATCCCCGGGCCTCAATAATTCACCCCTCCACTTT.

The chain couples TRBV10-3 to TRBJ1-1, with TRBD1 as a possible D gene (6 bases). V lost 5 bases, J lost 1 base, and 11 bases lay in between. Looked up from germline, CDR1 is ENHRY and CDR2 is SYGVKD. The CDR3 is 14 amino acids. The CDR3 DNA sequence: TGTGCCATCAGTCAGGGGTTGGGGAACACTGAAGCTTTCTTT. It is translated as CAISQGLGNTEAFF.

This clone showed up just a few times. The chain couples TRBV25-1 to TRBJ2-3; 7 positions match TRBD1. The CDR3 contains 14 residues. V was clipped by 4 bases and J by 3 bases; unmatched bases: 4. CDR1 MGHDK and CDR2 SYGVNS come from the germline V gene. This CDR3 reads CASSGTGATDTQYF. In DNA, the CDR3 is TGTGCCAGCAGTGGAACAGGGGCGACAGATACGCAGTATTTT. The whole variable domain, remainder taken from reference TRBV25-1 and TRBJ2-3, is EADIYQTPRYLVIGTGKKITLECSQTMGHDKMYWYQQDPGMELHLIHYSYGVNSTEKGDLSSESTVSRIRTEHFPLTLESARPSHTSQYLCASSGTGATDTQYFGPGTRLTVL.

The chain is built from TRBV13 and TRBJ2-1, with 9 bases aligning to TRBD2. V dropped 8 bases and J dropped 7; count of bases not matched to a gene: 12. Germline loops: CDR1 PRHDT, CDR2 FYEKMQ (reference sequence). This CDR3 has 15 amino acids. The CDR3 is CASVPSGTPGNEQFF. CDR3 nucleotide sequence: TGTGCCAGCGTCCCTAGCGGGACCCCCGGGAATGAGCAGTTCTTC.

The chain employs TRBV9 and TRBJ2-3, with 8 bases matching TRBD2. The V segment lost 4 bases and the J segment 0 bases; nucleotides outside the gene matches: 7. CDR1 and CDR2 from the germline V gene are SGDLS and YYNGEE. This CDR3 spans 16 amino acids. The CDR3 protein is CASSPHSGESTDTQYF. CDR3 sequence (DNA): TGTGCCAGCAGCCCCCATAGCGGGGAGAGCACAGATACGCAGTATTTT. The variable domain in full, with the rest retrieved from reference TRBV9 and TRBJ2-3, is DSGVTQTPKHLITATGQRVTLRCSPRSGDLSVYWYQQSLDQGLQFLIQYYNGEERAKGNILERFSAQQFPDLHSELNLSSLELGDSALYFCASSPHSGESTDTQYFGPGTRLTVL.

The rearrangement joins TRBV5-6 to TRBJ2-1, with 9 bases that match TRBD1. The germline CDR1 and CDR2 sequences are SGHDT and YYEEEE. This CDR3 region has 17 residues. Trimming removed 2 bases from V and 3 bases from J; junction bases left unmatched: 9. CDR3 sequence: CASSFRPGQGNYNEQFF. CDR3 DNA: TGTGCCAGCAGCTTCCGACCGGGACAGGGAAACTACAATGAGCAGTTCTTC.

The chain has TRBV9 and TRBJ1-3; no definite D call. The CDR3 runs 16 residues. In germline, CDR1 is SGDLS, CDR2 YYNGEE. Trimming pared 2 bases from V and 0 bases from J, leaving 12 bases between. As DNA, the CDR3 is TGTGCCAGCAGCGTGTTAGGCCAGCTCTCTGGAAACACCATATATTTT. Protein product: CASSVLGQLSGNTIYF.

This clone has a handful of counts. The chain employs TRBV6-5 and TRBJ2-2, with D perhaps matching TRBD1 (5 bases). The CDR3 totals 13 residues. CDR1 is MNHEY and CDR2 is SVGAGI in the germline V gene. V lost 10 bases and J lost 1, with 10 bases in between. This CDR3 reads CATIGQNTGELFF. In DNA form, the CDR3 reads TGTGCCACCATCGGACAGAACACCGGGGAGCTGTTTTTT.

CDR3 bases: TGTGCCAGCAGGCGTGACAGGGAGTATGAAAAACTGTTTTTT. It codes for CASRRDREYEKLFF. The chain is built from TRBV2 and TRBJ1-4, with TRBD1 matching over 7 bases. CDR3 length: 14 residues. V lost 6 bases, J lost 6 bases, and 7 bases stayed unmatched. Germline V gene lookup returns CDR1 SNHLY and CDR2 FYNNEI.

This clone has just a few counts. J is TRBJ2-7 and V is TRBV5-1, with 7 bases identical to TRBD1. The V gene end was trimmed by 5 bases and the J gene end by 2 bases; junction bases not matched to a gene: 4. The CDR3 has 13 amino acids. Germline CDR1 is SGHRS and CDR2 is YFSETQ. The CDR3 region has the DNA TGCGCCAGCAGTGGACAGGAGACCTACGAGCAGTACTTC. Amino acids: CASSGQETYEQYF.

The chain links TRBV6-1 to TRBJ2-1; D tentatively fits TRBD1 or TRBD2 (7 bases each). CDR1 and CDR2 from the germline V gene are MNHNS and SASEGT. The CDR3 sequence is 15 residues long. Trimming took off 4 bases at V and 4 bases at J, with 14 bases between the two ends. CDR3 amino acids: CASSAGGVFYNEQFF. The CDR3 nucleotides are TGTGCCAGCAGTGCAGGGGGGGTCTTTTACAATGAGCAGTTCTTC.

The count of this clone is one. V gene TRBV5-6 combines with J gene TRBJ1-2; D unclear. V was cut by 0 bases and J by 0 bases, with 6 bases left in between. Germline lookup yields CDR1 SGHDT and CDR2 YYEEEE. The CDR3 consists of 14 residues. CDR3 nucleotide sequence: TGTGCCAGCAGCTTGGGGACGGCTAACTATGGCTACACCTTC. Its translation is CASSLGTANYGYTF.

This clone has a single count. This chain connects TRBV2 to TRBJ1-1; D call uncertain. The V end was cut by 1 base, the J end by 1 base, with 13 bases between. The CDR3 runs 16 residues. CDR1 SNHLY and CDR2 FYNNEI come from the germline V gene. The CDR3 loop reads CASSEGYDTSNTEAFF. Here the CDR3 DNA reads TGTGCCAGCAGTGAAGGGTATGACACCTCGAACACTGAAGCTTTCTTT.

This clone was recorded only once. V usage is TRBV5-8 and J usage is TRBJ1-1, with D maybe TRBD1 (6 bases). The CDR3 contains 13 residues. The germline V gene encodes CDR1 SGHTS and CDR2 YDEGEE. V shed 7 bases and J shed 4 bases, with 14 bases lying between them. This CDR3 is CASSTQGSTEAFF. For the CDR3, the DNA is TGTGCCAGCTCTACGCAGGGGTCCACTGAAGCTTTCTTT. The complete variable domain, with remaining parts taken from reference TRBV5-8 and TRBJ1-1, reads EAGVTQSPTHLIKTRGQQATLRCSPISGHTSVYWYQQALGLGLQFLLWYDEGEERNRGNFPPRFSGRQFPNYSSELNVNALELEDSALYLCASSTQGSTEAFFGQGTRLTVV.

There are a few counts of this clone. This chain joins TRBV30 and TRBJ1-2; tentatively, D is TRBD1 (5 bases). The CDR3 extends over 15 amino acids. Germline V CDR1 and CDR2: GTSNPN, SVGIG (reference sequence). V was pared by 3 bases and J by 0 bases, with 14 bases between. The CDR3 here is CAWSPGLTTNYGYTF. CDR3 DNA: TGTGCCTGGAGCCCGGGACTTACAACTAACTATGGCTACACCTTC.

The chain is built from TRBV7-8 and TRBJ2-1, with D unclear. From germline, CDR1 is SGHVS and CDR2 FQNEAQ. The V end lost 0 bases, the J end lost 5 bases, and 5 bases lay between the germline ends. This CDR3 is built from 13 residues. DNA of the CDR3: TGTGCCAGCAGCTTAGCGGCAAACAATGAGCAGTTCTTC. Translated: CASSLAANNEQFF. Variable domain in full (rest from reference TRBV7-8 and TRBJ2-1): GAGVSQSPRYKVAKRGQDVALRCDPISGHVSLFWYQQALGQGPEFLTYFQNEAQLDKSGLPSDRFFAERPEGSVSTLKIQRTQQEDSAVYLCASSLAANNEQFFGPGTRLTVL.

The genes are TRBV7-2 and TRBJ2-3; D gene ambiguous. This CDR3 comprises 14 residues. The V end was cut by 1 base, the J end by 2 bases, with 7 bases between. Germline values: CDR1 SGHTA, CDR2 FQGNSA. The CDR3 DNA reads TGTGCCAGCAGCTTAGGGCTATCCACAGATACGCAGTATTTT. Encoded protein: CASSLGLSTDTQYF. Filled out from reference TRBV7-2 and TRBJ2-3, the complete variable domain reads GAGVSQSPSNKVTEKGKDVELRCDPISGHTALYWYRQSLGQGLEFLIYFQGNSAPDKSGLPSDRFSAERTGGSVSTLTIQRTQQEDSAVYLCASSLGLSTDTQYFGPGTRLTVL.

The rearrangement uses TRBV6-5 and TRBJ2-7; either TRBD1 or TRBD2 may supply D (5 bases each). CDR1 and CDR2 from the germline V gene are MNHEY and SVGAGI. Trimming removed 0 bases at V and 0 bases at J, with 9 bases between. There are 15 residues in the CDR3. The CDR3 DNA follows: TGTGCCAGCAGTTACTCGAAAGGGACCTCCTACGAGCAGTACTTC. Translating it yields CASSYSKGTSYEQYF.

The rearrangement joins TRBV5-1 to TRBJ1-2, with 12 bases lining up with TRBD1. The V segment lost 4 bases and the J segment 4 bases; nucleotides outside the gene matches: 11. The V gene's germline CDR1 is SGHRS and CDR2 YFSETQ. The CDR3 consists of 17 residues. The CDR3 nucleotides read TGCGCCAGCAGCCTGCAACCGGGACAGGGGGCGGGCTATGGCTACACCTTC. Protein sequence: CASSLQPGQGAGYGYTF.

The table lists this clone with a few counts. The chain recombines TRBV4-2 with TRBJ1-4; D unresolved. Trimming pared 1 base from V and 7 bases from J, leaving 7 bases between. Germline CDR1 LGHNA, CDR2 YNFKEQ. This CDR3 spans 13 amino acids. This chain's CDR3 is CASSQGTGEKLFF. Written as DNA, the CDR3 is TGTGCCAGCAGCCAAGGTACGGGTGAAAAACTGTTTTTT.

The J gene is TRBJ2-6, the V gene TRBV5-1; the D gene is possibly TRBD1 (5 bases). Germline values: CDR1 SGHRS, CDR2 YFSETQ. This CDR3 contains 16 residues. The germline V and J ends were trimmed by 0 bases and 2 bases, with 9 bases remaining between them. Written as DNA, the CDR3 is TGCGCCAGCAGCTTGGTTTCAGGGACTGGGGCCAACGTCCTGACTTTC. It yields the protein CASSLVSGTGANVLTF.

The CDR3 DNA reads as TGTGCCAGCAGTTCCCCGACACCGGGTCTCGCCTATGGCTACACCTTC. Amino acids: CASSSPTPGLAYGYTF. The chain links TRBV6-6 to TRBJ1-2; D remains unclear. This CDR3 is built from 16 residues. CDR1 is MNHNY, CDR2 SVGAGI, per germline (reference sequence). The ends were cut back, 4 bases at V and 4 bases at J, with 19 bases in the middle.